These 31 T cell receptor beta chains share one sample of origin, sequenced in a study of identical twins. From the 5' RACE reads, TCRdb called clonotypes with MiXCR, one entry per CDR3 protein. Among 300,000 or so distinct CDR3 sequences listed, just under 9.5% were seen once. The same data also went into a second study, on yellow fever vaccine responses in identical twins.

What was sequenced was CD8+ T cells sorted from blood. These receptors all stem from a woman in her late teens or twenties in good health.

A few counts support this clonotype. The V gene is TRBV11-3, the J gene TRBJ2-1; the D is unclear. The V and J ends lost 0 bases and 3 bases respectively, with 6 bases between them. CDR3 length equals 14 residues. Germline V lookup: CDR1 SGHNT, CDR2 YENEEA. The CDR3 DNA follows: TGTGCCAGCAGCTTAGATCCCAGCTACAATGAGCAGTTCTTC. Protein sequence: CASSLDPSYNEQFF. Filled out from reference TRBV11-3 and TRBJ2-1, the complete variable domain reads EAGVVQSPRYKIIEKKQPVAFWCNPISGHNTLYWYLQNLGQGPELLIRYENEEAVDDSQLPKDRFSAERLKGVDSTLKIQPAELGDSAVYLCASSLDPSYNEQFFGPGTRLTVL.

Many counts were recorded for this clonotype. This chain links TRBV5-1 with TRBJ2-5; D may be TRBD1 or TRBD2 (6 bases each). This CDR3 has 16 residues. Germline V lookup: CDR1 SGHRS, CDR2 YFSETQ. V dropped 1 base and J dropped 5 bases, with 18 bases sitting between them. CDR3 region: CASSLYPGAPGETQYF. The CDR3 bases are TGCGCCAGCAGCTTGTATCCGGGGGCGCCGGGGGAGACCCAGTACTTC.

The sample holds many counts of this clonotype. This chain links TRBV5-1 with TRBJ2-7, with D unresolved. Germline lookup yields CDR1 SGHRS and CDR2 YFSETQ. This CDR3 is 14 amino acids long. V was pared by 0 bases and J by 0 bases, with 7 bases between. The DNA for the CDR3 is TGCGCCAGCAGCTTGGAAGGTAACTCCTACGAGCAGTACTTC. Translated: CASSLEGNSYEQYF.

This chain joins TRBV12-3 or TRBV12-4 and TRBJ2-1, with 9 bases that match TRBD2. V dropped 0 bases and J dropped 6; count of bases not matched to a gene: 6. The CDR3 covers 16 residues. CDR3 amino acids: CASSLAGGRASNEQFF. The CDR3 coding sequence is TGTGCCAGCAGTTTAGCAGGCGGGAGGGCCTCCAATGAGCAGTTCTTC.

This clonotype was seen at least ten times. The chain is built from TRBV5-6 and TRBJ1-4; D unresolved. This CDR3 contains 12 residues. Per germline, CDR1 SGHDT and CDR2 YYEEEE. Trimming left V 4 bases short and J 7 bases short, with 8 bases between. The CDR3 DNA sequence: TGTGCCAGCAGCCGAGCCCTTGAAAAACTGTTTTTT. It specifies CASSRALEKLFF. The whole variable domain, remainder taken from reference TRBV5-6 and TRBJ1-4, is DAGVTQSPTHLIKTRGQQVTLRCSPKSGHDTVSWYQQALGQGPQFIFQYYEEEERQRGNFPDRFSGHQFPNYSSELNVNALLLGDSALYLCASSRALEKLFFGSGTQLSVL.

This clonotype was seen at least ten times. The rearrangement uses TRBV20-1 and TRBJ2-1, with no clear D. CDR3 length equals 11 residues. Trimming cost V 2 bases and J 3 bases, with 2 bases left between them. CDR1 DFQATT and CDR2 SNEGSKA come from the germline V gene (reference sequence). The CDR3 coding sequence is TGCAGTGCTAGATACTACAATGAGCAGTTCTTC. This gives the protein CSARYYNEQFF.

The chain carries TRBV4-3 and TRBJ2-7; possibly TRBD1 for D (5 bases). The germline V gene encodes CDR1 LGHNA and CDR2 YSLEER. V was cut by 0 bases and J by 3 bases, with 15 bases left in between. The CDR3 consists of 16 residues. The CDR3: CASSQDFRESLYEQYF. In DNA form, the CDR3 reads TGCGCCAGCAGCCAAGATTTCAGGGAATCTCTCTACGAGCAGTACTTC.

Remarks on this clonotype: A much larger clonotype is one base distant, so this may be a read error. The J gene is TRBJ2-7, the V gene TRBV12-3 or TRBV12-4, with D perhaps TRBD1 (5 bases). The CDR3 runs 15 residues. V was shortened by 5 bases and J by 3 bases, with 17 bases between the two germline ends. The CDR3 nucleotides read TGTGCCAGCAGTCTCTGGCAGGGCAGAGGCTACGAGCAGTACTTC. Its protein is CASSLWQGRGYEQYF.

The V and J genes are TRBV29-1 and TRBJ2-5, with D perhaps matching TRBD2 (6 bases). The germline V gene encodes CDR1 SQVTM and CDR2 ANQGSEA. This CDR3 comprises 12 residues. Trimming left V 7 bases short and J 5 bases short, with 14 bases between. The CDR3 loop is CSAWGGGETQYF. DNA of the CDR3: TGCAGCGCCTGGGGTGGGGGGGAGACCCAGTACTTC. The full variable domain, completed using reference TRBV29-1 and TRBJ2-5, is SAVISQKPSRDICQRGTSLTIQCQVDSQVTMMFWYRQQPGQSLTLIATANQGSEATYESGFVIDKFPISRPNLTFSTLTVSNMSPEDSSIYLCSAWGGGETQYFGPGTRLLVL.

This clonotype was recorded at least ten times. The genes are TRBV28 and TRBJ1-5; 10 bases align to TRBD1. CDR1 is MDHEN, CDR2 SYDVKM, per germline. The junction had 16 bases not matched to a gene; V was cut back by 6 bases and J by 5 bases. The CDR3 is 18 residues long. The CDR3 sequence: CASRSRDRGAVNDQPQHF. The CDR3 DNA is TGTGCCAGCAGGAGCCGGGACAGGGGAGCCGTTAACGATCAGCCCCAGCATTTT.

This chain uses TRBV27 with TRBJ2-5; TRBD2 is a possible D gene (5 bases). This CDR3 is 15 amino acids long. With 3 bases removed from V and 5 bases from J, the gap between germline ends came to 16 bases. Germline V gene sequence: CDR1 MNHEY, CDR2 SMNVEV (reference sequence). CDR3 DNA: TGTGCCAGCAGTTTGGCTCACCGGGGATGGGAGACCCAGTACTTC. It specifies CASSLAHRGWETQYF.

The J gene is TRBJ2-7, the V gene TRBV12-5, with 8 bases lining up with TRBD1. Germline CDR1 LGHNT, CDR2 FRNRAP. V shed 6 bases, J shed 2 bases, and the junction held 3 bases outside the gene matches. This CDR3 has 13 residues. The CDR3 sequence is CASGYRGTYEQYF. The CDR3 DNA reads as TGTGCTAGTGGATACAGGGGGACCTACGAGCAGTACTTC.

The chain recombines TRBV27 with TRBJ2-7; D gene ambiguous. CDR3 length: 14 amino acids. Germline V gene data show CDR1 as MNHEY and CDR2 as SMNVEV (reference sequence). Trimming pared 1 base from V and 0 bases from J, leaving 7 bases between. CDR3 sequence (DNA): TGTGCCAGCAGTTTATACTCGTACTCCTACGAGCAGTACTTC. It codes for CASSLYSYSYEQYF.

This clonotype showed up many times. The chain couples TRBV29-1 to TRBJ1-1; maybe TRBD1 (6 bases). Trimming removed 7 bases from V and 9 bases from J, with 15 bases in between. The CDR3 length is 11 residues. CDR1 and CDR2 from the germline V gene are SQVTM and ANQGSEA. Here the CDR3 DNA reads TGCAGCGCGATCGCGGGACAAAAAGCTTTCTTT. It yields the protein CSAIAGQKAFF.

CDR3 in amino acids: CASSQGGIQGGTGELFF. As DNA, the CDR3 is TGCGCCAGCAGCCAAGGAGGAATACAGGGGGGGACCGGGGAGCTGTTTTTT. V usage is TRBV4-3 and J usage is TRBJ2-2; the D gene is possibly TRBD1 (8 bases). The CDR3 contains 17 residues. V gave up 1 base and J gave up 5 bases, with 17 bases separating them. Germline V CDR1 and CDR2: LGHNA, YSLEER.

This chain connects TRBV5-6 to TRBJ1-2; maybe TRBD1 (5 bases). The germline CDR1 and CDR2 sequences are SGHDT and YYEEEE. The V and J ends lost 7 bases and 8 bases respectively, with 21 bases between them. The CDR3 is 14 residues long. CDR3: CASSYRGQATGYTF. The CDR3 bases are TGTGCCAGCTCCTATCGGGGCCAGGCTACGGGCTACACCTTC.

This clonotype was counted only a few times. The chain links TRBV20-1 to TRBJ2-1, with 13 nucleotides matching TRBD2. V shed 3 bases, J shed 6 bases, and the junction held 8 bases outside the gene matches. The germline gives CDR1 DFQATT, CDR2 SNEGSKA (reference sequence). The CDR3 is made up of 16 amino acids. The DNA for the CDR3 is TGCAGTGCTAGGACTAGCGGGGGGTATATAATCAATGAGCAGTTCTTC. Translated: CSARTSGGYIINEQFF.

This clonotype was picked up many times. V usage is TRBV29-1 and J usage is TRBJ1-2; no clear D. V was pared by 7 bases and J by 5 bases, with 20 bases between. This CDR3 has 14 amino acids. Germline-derived CDR1 and CDR2 are SQVTM and ANQGSEA. In DNA, the CDR3 is TGCAGCGGGGCGGGGTCCCCCCCGGGATATGGCTACACCTTC. It translates to CSGAGSPPGYGYTF.

The V call is TRBV20-1, the J call TRBJ1-1; no definite D call. CDR3 length: 15 residues. Trimming took off 1 base at V and 3 bases at J, with 15 bases between the two ends. CDR1 is DFQATT and CDR2 is SNEGSKA in the germline V gene (reference sequence). The CDR3 sequence: CSARAVERGDTEAFF. The CDR3 bases are TGCAGTGCTAGAGCCGTCGAAAGAGGTGACACTGAAGCTTTCTTT.

This clonotype has ten or more counts. The chain employs TRBV10-3 and TRBJ1-1, with TRBD1 identical over 7 bases. V trimming: 3 bases; J trimming: 2 bases; junction bases outside the gene matches: 9. The CDR3 extends over 16 amino acids. Germline-derived CDR1 and CDR2 are ENHRY and SYGVKD. The CDR3 region has the DNA TGTGCCATCAGTGATTTGGGACAGAGGGGAAACACTGAAGCTTTCTTT. Protein sequence: CAISDLGQRGNTEAFF.

The chain carries TRBV20-1 and TRBJ2-7; D call uncertain. Trimming removed 3 bases at V and 3 bases at J, with 18 bases between. Germline V gene lookup returns CDR1 DFQATT and CDR2 SNEGSKA (reference sequence). The CDR3 has 15 amino acids. The chain's CDR3 is CSARAIWSLVYEQYF. The CDR3 DNA follows: TGCAGTGCTAGGGCCATTTGGTCCTTAGTCTACGAGCAGTACTTC.

This clonotype was seen at least ten times. This chain uses TRBV5-6 with TRBJ2-2; the D gene is possibly TRBD2 (5 bases). Germline V gene sequence: CDR1 SGHDT, CDR2 YYEEEE. This CDR3 is built from 14 residues. V was clipped by 0 bases and J by 2 bases, with 5 bases between them. CDR3 loop: CASSLGLNTGELFF. For the CDR3, the DNA is TGTGCCAGCAGCTTGGGACTAAACACCGGGGAGCTGTTTTTT.

The genes are TRBV20-1 and TRBJ2-5; 9 nucleotides line up with TRBD1. The J segment lost 5 bases and the V segment lost 4 bases, leaving 5 bases of the junction unmatched. The CDR3 is 13 amino acids. Germline assignment: CDR1 DFQATT and CDR2 SNEGSKA (reference sequence). In nucleotides, the CDR3 is TGCAGTGCTATAGGGACAGGGTGGGAGACCCAGTACTTC. Encoded protein: CSAIGTGWETQYF.

The rearrangement links TRBV24-1 to TRBJ2-1; 9 bases map to TRBD1. The V and J ends lost 4 bases and 7 bases, in that order; junction bases with no gene match: 4. CDR3 length equals 14 residues. Germline V CDR1 and CDR2: KGHDR, SFDVKD. CDR3 protein: CATSETGGWNEQFF. The CDR3 nucleotides read TGTGCCACCAGTGAGACAGGGGGATGGAATGAGCAGTTCTTC.

There are many counts of this clonotype. This chain links TRBV7-8 with TRBJ2-1; 10 nucleotides align to TRBD2. The trim removed 7 bases at V and 5 bases at J, leaving 17 bases unmatched. CDR1 is SGHVS, CDR2 FQNEAQ, per germline. The CDR3 consists of 18 residues. CDR3 DNA sequence: TGTGCCAGCATTGTGGGAACCAGCGGGAGGGCCTTGGACAATGAGCAGTTCTTC. As protein: CASIVGTSGRALDNEQFF.

This clonotype was counted at least ten times. The gene calls are TRBV6-2 or TRBV6-3 and TRBJ2-1; no firm D call. The CDR3 consists of 13 residues. The germline V and J ends were trimmed by 5 bases and 9 bases, with 14 bases remaining between them. Germline V lookup: CDR1 MNHEY, CDR2 SVGEGT. The CDR3 region is CASSTGIVREQFF. CDR3 DNA sequence: TGTGCCAGCAGTACTGGAATAGTGCGTGAGCAGTTCTTC.

This clonotype was counted at least ten times. This sequence joins TRBV11-2 and TRBJ2-1, with 9 bases identical to TRBD1. This CDR3 spans 15 amino acids. V was pared by 1 base and J by 7 bases, with 5 bases of the junction left unmatched. Germline V gene lookup returns CDR1 SGHAT and CDR2 FQNNGV. The CDR3 region is CASSLATGGKNEQFF. CDR3 nucleotides: TGTGCCAGCAGCTTAGCGACAGGGGGAAAGAATGAGCAGTTCTTC.

This chain joins TRBV7-3 and TRBJ2-2, with TRBD2 identical over 9 bases. V lost 5 bases, J lost 5 bases, and 21 bases stayed unmatched. Per germline, CDR1 SGHTA and CDR2 FQGTGA. The CDR3 runs to 20 residues. Written as DNA, the CDR3 is TGTGCCAGCAGCGTTCCCCACCGCGGGGTAGCGGGGGAGAGAACCGGGGAGCTGTTTTTT. Amino acids: CASSVPHRGVAGERTGELFF.

This clonotype has ten or more counts. The rearrangement joins TRBV11-3 to TRBJ2-1; D might be TRBD2 (5 bases). The CDR3 runs 15 residues. The germline V and J ends were trimmed by 1 base and 4 bases, with 11 bases remaining between them. CDR1 SGHNT and CDR2 YENEEA come from the germline V gene. The CDR3 reads CASSLGIEGYNEQFF. CDR3 nucleotides: TGTGCCAGCAGCTTAGGAATTGAGGGATACAATGAGCAGTTCTTC. The variable domain in full, completed from reference TRBV11-3 and TRBJ2-1, reads EAGVVQSPRYKIIEKKQPVAFWCNPISGHNTLYWYLQNLGQGPELLIRYENEEAVDDSQLPKDRFSAERLKGVDSTLKIQPAELGDSAVYLCASSLGIEGYNEQFFGPGTRLTVL.

The genes are TRBV27 and TRBJ1-2; 7 nucleotides match TRBD1. With 5 bases clipped from V and 4 bases from J, the junction kept 10 bases outside the gene matches. CDR3 size: 15 residues. Looked up from germline, CDR1 is MNHEY and CDR2 is SMNVEV (reference sequence). In DNA, the CDR3 is TGTGCCAGCAGTCCGGCGGGACAGAGACTCTATGGCTACACCTTC. It codes for CASSPAGQRLYGYTF.

This sequence joins TRBV20-1 and TRBJ2-1; D uncertain. The ends were cut back, 0 bases at V and 0 bases at J, with 6 bases in the middle. This CDR3 has 14 residues. In germline, CDR1 is DFQATT, CDR2 SNEGSKA (reference sequence). The CDR3, as DNA: TGCAGTGCTAGAGACTCAAGCTCCTACAATGAGCAGTTCTTC. This sequence encodes CSARDSSSYNEQFF.